This T cell receptor (beta chain) was observed in a study of cytotoxic CD8 clonotypes in ibrutinib-treated CLL. Study observations and caveats: The study found clonality rose at ibrutinib response, then fell toward baseline at progression.

Note on this clone: Its antigen is unknown.

Germline V gives CDR1 MGHRA, CDR2 YSYEKL. The V gene end was trimmed by 0 bases and the J gene end by 2 bases; junction bases not matched to a gene: 14. This CDR3 region has 19 residues. Data came from immunoSEQ multiplex PCR; TCRdb stores just in-frame clones and leaves some out. The table lists some 350,000 clones, roughly 70% of them singletons. The starting material was PBMCs, obtained after 36 months of ibrutinib treatment. This clonotype was sampled from a human donor with chronic lymphocytic leukemia. The gene calls are TRBV4-1 and TRBJ2-3; TRBD1 matches at 7 bases. The CDR3 nucleotides read TGCGCCAGCAGCCAAGAAGGCAGACAGGGTGAAAAAAACACAGATACGCAGTATTTT. It yields the protein CASSQEGRQGEKNTDTQYF.